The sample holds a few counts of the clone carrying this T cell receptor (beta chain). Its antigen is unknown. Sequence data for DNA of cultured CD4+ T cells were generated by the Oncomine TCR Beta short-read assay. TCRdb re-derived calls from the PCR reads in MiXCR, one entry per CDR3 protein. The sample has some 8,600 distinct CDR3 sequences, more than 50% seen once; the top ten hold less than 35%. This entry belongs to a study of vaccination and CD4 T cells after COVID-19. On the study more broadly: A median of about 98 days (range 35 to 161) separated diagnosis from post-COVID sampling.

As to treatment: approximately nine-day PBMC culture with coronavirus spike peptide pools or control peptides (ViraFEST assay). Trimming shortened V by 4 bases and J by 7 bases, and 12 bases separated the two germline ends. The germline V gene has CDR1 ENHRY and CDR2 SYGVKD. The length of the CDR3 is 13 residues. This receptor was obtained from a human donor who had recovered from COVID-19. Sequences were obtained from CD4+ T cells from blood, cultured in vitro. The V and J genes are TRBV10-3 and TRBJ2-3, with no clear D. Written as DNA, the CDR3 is TGTGCCATCAGTGCTCATAGCTCATATACGCAGTATTTT. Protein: CAISAHSSYTQYF.